These 27 T cell receptor beta chains share one sample of origin, sequenced in a study of OX40 agonist ivuxolimab in advanced cancers. Data came from immunoSEQ multiplex PCR; TCRdb stores just in-frame clones and leaves some out. The table lists about 50,000 clones, 93% of them singletons. Specimen: CD4+ or CD8+ T cells sorted from blood, collected in a trial of the OX40 agonist ivuxolimab. The receptors originated from an adult with an advanced solid tumor such as melanoma, head and neck, liver or kidney cancer.

V gene TRBV19 combines with J gene TRBJ2-5; D is unclear. Germline V gene data show CDR1 as LNHDA and CDR2 as SQIVND (reference sequence). With 8 bases removed from V and 2 bases from J, the gap between germline ends came to 12 bases. CDR3 length: 13 residues. In DNA, the CDR3 is TGTGCCAGTTCCCGCGAAGGGCAAGAGACCCAGTACTTC. Translated, it gives CASSREGQETQYF.

The chain combines TRBV9 with TRBJ1-2; 8 positions match TRBD1. V lost 2 bases, J lost 5 bases, and 8 bases stayed unmatched. The CDR3 extends over 15 amino acids. In germline, CDR1 is SGDLS, CDR2 YYNGEE. The DNA for the CDR3 is TGTGCCAGCAGCGTTTCGACAGGGGATATATATGGCTACACCTTC. It encodes CASSVSTGDIYGYTF. Full variable domain (remainder filled in from reference TRBV9 and TRBJ1-2): DSGVTQTPKHLITATGQRVTLRCSPRSGDLSVYWYQQSLDQGLQFLIQYYNGEERAKGNILERFSAQQFPDLHSELNLSSLELGDSALYFCASSVSTGDIYGYTFGSGTRLTVV.

The chain combines TRBV7-9 with TRBJ2-7; 7 bases agree with TRBD1. CDR3 length equals 15 residues. The germline V gene has CDR1 SEHNR and CDR2 FQNEAQ (reference sequence). Trimming took 6 bases from V and 3 from J; bases not matched to a gene: 11. The CDR3 loop is CASRSEGPGGYEQYF. CDR3 nucleotides: TGTGCCAGCAGATCAGAGGGTCCAGGGGGCTACGAGCAGTACTTC.

This chain links TRBV11-2 with TRBJ1-6; no clear D gene. V lost 5 bases and J 1 base, leaving 9 bases between the germline ends. CDR1 is SGHAT and CDR2 is FQNNGV in the germline V gene. CDR3 length equals 15 residues. CDR3 loop: CASSPARSYNSPLHF. As DNA, the CDR3 is TGTGCCAGCAGCCCTGCCCGATCCTATAATTCACCCCTCCACTTT.

Only a few counts were recorded for this clone. The rearrangement uses TRBV6-7 and TRBJ1-1; no firm D call. TRBV6-7 is identified as an open reading frame with a role that is uncertain. This CDR3 is built from 12 residues. V shed 9 bases and J shed 10 bases, with 18 bases lying between them. The CDR3 bases are TGTGCCAGACCAACCATCCTCCATAGAGCTTTCTTT. Protein product: CARPTILHRAFF.

The chain is built from TRBV7-6 and TRBJ2-1; D is ambiguous. There are 12 residues in the CDR3. Trimming took 6 bases from V and 5 from J, leaving 8 bases between them. CDR1 and CDR2 from the germline V gene are SGHVS and FNYEAQ. CDR3 coding DNA: TGTGCCAGCAGTCCGTCCAACAATGAGCAGTTCTTC. It translates to CASSPSNNEQFF.

The rearrangement links TRBV28 to TRBJ2-1, with D perhaps matching TRBD1 or TRBD2 (5 bases each). V lost 6 bases and J lost 4, with 16 bases in between. From germline, CDR1 is MDHEN and CDR2 SYDVKM. The CDR3 is 15 amino acids. CDR3 sequence reads: CASRRLRDGYNEQFF. DNA of the CDR3: TGTGCCAGCAGAAGACTCCGGGACGGTTACAATGAGCAGTTCTTC.

The rearrangement uses TRBV28 and TRBJ1-5; D is unresolved. CDR3 size: 14 residues. Germline CDR1 and CDR2: MDHEN and SYDVKM. Trimming removed 3 bases from V and 0 bases from J, with 6 bases in between. CDR3: CASSFIASNQPQHF. The CDR3 nucleotides are TGTGCCAGCAGTTTCATAGCTAGCAATCAGCCCCAGCATTTT.

V usage is TRBV7-3 and J usage is TRBJ2-1; 10 nucleotides line up with TRBD1. The J segment lost 8 bases and the V segment lost 5 bases, leaving 12 bases of the junction unmatched. Germline V gene data show CDR1 as SGHTA and CDR2 as FQGTGA. This CDR3 has 16 amino acids. CDR3 DNA: TGTGCCAGCAGCCCTATGACAGGGGGCGGTTTGGATGAGCAGTTCTTC. Its protein is CASSPMTGGGLDEQFF.

V and J are TRBV7-6 and TRBJ1-1, with 10 positions matching TRBD1. The germline V gene encodes CDR1 SGHVS and CDR2 FNYEAQ. CDR3 length: 19 amino acids. V gave up 1 base and J gave up 1 base; unmatched junction bases: 12. CDR3 in DNA: TGTGCCAGCAGCTTAGATCAACCGGGACAGGGGACCCAGAACACTGAAGCTTTCTTT. It specifies CASSLDQPGQGTQNTEAFF.

The chain has TRBV30 and TRBJ2-7; weak D call: TRBD2 (6 bases). The CDR3 has 14 residues. CDR1 GTSNPN and CDR2 SVGIG come from the germline V gene (reference sequence). The V gene lost 3 bases and the J gene lost 3 bases, with 15 bases spanning the gap. The CDR3 region is CAWRAGSSGYEQYF. CDR3 coding DNA: TGTGCCTGGAGAGCGGGTTCCTCGGGCTACGAGCAGTACTTC.

The chain carries TRBV2 and TRBJ2-5; 8 bases fit TRBD1. From germline, CDR1 is SNHLY and CDR2 FYNNEI. The CDR3 sequence is 13 residues long. The J segment lost 4 bases and the V segment lost 11 bases, leaving 9 bases of the junction unmatched. CDR3 sequence reads: CAWTGTGLETQYF. The CDR3 DNA reads TGTGCCTGGACCGGGACAGGTCTAGAGACCCAGTACTTC.

The chain employs TRBV27 and TRBJ2-5; possibly TRBD2 for D (7 bases). From germline, CDR1 is MNHEY and CDR2 SMNVEV (reference sequence). V lost 2 bases to trimming and J lost 11 bases, with 18 bases between them. The CDR3 is 14 residues long. This chain's CDR3 is CASSLLGGAGEQYF. CDR3 DNA: TGTGCCAGCAGTTTACTGGGGGGGGCAGGGGAGCAGTACTTC.

The chain recombines TRBV4-1 with TRBJ2-7; 9 bases match TRBD2. Per the germline V gene, CDR1 is MGHRA and CDR2 is YSYEKL. This CDR3 comprises 15 residues. With 4 bases clipped from V and 0 bases from J, the junction kept 4 bases outside the gene matches. The CDR3 sequence: CASSPTSGSSYEQYF. The CDR3 bases are TGCGCCAGCAGCCCGACTAGCGGTAGCTCCTACGAGCAGTACTTC.

The chain joins TRBV19 to TRBJ2-7, with TRBD2 matching over 8 bases. Germline trimming cut 6 bases from V and 3 bases from J; bases unmatched to any gene: 4. The CDR3 has 13 residues. Germline assignment: CDR1 LNHDA and CDR2 SQIVND (reference sequence). The DNA for the CDR3 is TGTGCCAGTAGCGCCGGGACTAGCTACGAGCAGTACTTC. Translation: CASSAGTSYEQYF. Drawing the rest from reference TRBV19 and TRBJ2-7, the complete variable domain is DGGITQSPKYLFRKEGQNVTLSCEQNLNHDAMYWYRQDPGQGLRLIYYSQIVNDFQKGDIAEGYSVSREKKESFPLTVTSAQKNPTAFYLCASSAGTSYEQYFGPGTRLTVT.

The chain recombines TRBV5-6 with TRBJ2-7; 8 bases agree with TRBD1. Germline CDR1 reads SGHDT; CDR2 reads YYEEEE. Germline trimming cut 0 bases from V and 3 bases from J; bases unmatched to any gene: 8. CDR3 length: 16 residues. CDR3: CASSLVHGQGYYEQYF. The CDR3 nucleotides are TGTGCCAGCAGCTTGGTGCATGGACAGGGCTACTACGAGCAGTACTTC.

J is TRBJ2-7 and V is TRBV9; 14 nucleotides line up with TRBD2. This CDR3 region has 17 residues. V was clipped by 2 bases and J by 1 base; unmatched bases: 5. CDR1 and CDR2 (germline): SGDLS, YYNGEE. The CDR3 DNA reads TGTGCCAGCAGCGTTGGACTAGCGGGAGGAAGGTCCTACGAGCAGTACTTC. The encoded protein is CASSVGLAGGRSYEQYF.

The chain recombines TRBV4-3 with TRBJ2-5, with 14 bases fitting TRBD2. CDR1 is LGHNA and CDR2 is YSLEER in the germline V gene. This CDR3 is 18 amino acids long. J gave up 5 bases and V 0 bases, and 8 bases lay outside the gene matches. CDR3 nucleotides: TGCGCCAGCAGCCAAGAACGGGGGACTAGCGGGAGTGGTGAGACCCAGTACTTC. Protein: CASSQERGTSGSGETQYF.

This chain uses TRBV27 with TRBJ2-2; the D call may be TRBD1 or TRBD2 (6 bases each). From germline, CDR1 is MNHEY and CDR2 SMNVEV (reference sequence). V shed 5 bases and J shed 7 bases, with 14 bases lying between them. The CDR3 has 14 residues. CDR3 in DNA: TGTGCCAGCAGTGTCGGAGGGGGTATCGGGGAGCTGTTTTTT. Amino acids: CASSVGGGIGELFF.

V usage is TRBV29-1 and J usage is TRBJ2-7; D gene unclear. Trimming pared 1 base from V and 5 bases from J, leaving 12 bases between. The CDR3 has 13 amino acids. Germline CDR1 reads SQVTM; CDR2 reads ANQGSEA. The CDR3 sequence: CSVEARMGDEQYF. The CDR3 bases are TGCAGCGTTGAAGCCAGGATGGGTGACGAGCAGTACTTC.

This chain connects TRBV18 to TRBJ1-3; D is unclear. V lost 3 bases to trimming and J lost 2 bases, with 14 bases between them. Germline loops: CDR1 KGHSH, CDR2 LQKENI. This CDR3 spans 16 amino acids. CDR3 amino acids: CASSPNAWEPGNTIYF. The CDR3 coding sequence is TGTGCCAGCTCACCCAACGCTTGGGAGCCTGGAAACACCATATATTTT.

V gene TRBV9 combines with J gene TRBJ2-7, with 8 bases aligning to TRBD1. The trim removed 4 bases at V and 2 bases at J, leaving 5 bases unmatched. The CDR3 consists of 14 residues. Germline V gene data show CDR1 as SGDLS and CDR2 as YYNGEE. The CDR3 nucleotides are TGTGCCAGCAGCTCAGGACAGGGTCCCTACGAGCAGTACTTC. Translation: CASSSGQGPYEQYF.

The V gene is TRBV19, the J gene TRBJ1-1; 12 nucleotides agree with TRBD1. The ends lost 11 bases at V and 3 bases at J; junction bases unmatched: 19. CDR1 is LNHDA and CDR2 is SQIVND in the germline V gene (reference sequence). The CDR3 sequence is 18 residues long. CDR3 nucleotides: TGTGCCTGCTCCCGGGACAGGGGGCAAACGGCTTTTTACACTGAAGCTTTCTTT. It translates to CACSRDRGQTAFYTEAFF.

The V gene is TRBV10-2, the J gene TRBJ2-3, with 14 bases aligning to TRBD2. The CDR3 totals 17 residues. Trimming at V came to 2 bases and at J to 5 bases, leaving 6 bases not matched to a gene. CDR1 and CDR2 from the germline V gene are WSHSY and SAAADI. CDR3 sequence: CASSEPGLAGVGDTQYF. CDR3 sequence (DNA): TGCGCCAGCAGTGAGCCGGGACTAGCGGGAGTTGGAGATACGCAGTATTTT.

V usage is TRBV7-9 and J usage is TRBJ2-5; D is perhaps TRBD1 (6 bases). This CDR3 has 14 amino acids. The V end was cut by 4 bases, the J end by 5 bases, with 14 bases between. CDR1 is SEHNR, CDR2 FQNEAQ, per germline (reference sequence). In nucleotides, the CDR3 is TGTGCCAGCAGCTCCTTAGGGGGTCCGGAGACCCAGTACTTC. It codes for CASSSLGGPETQYF.

This chain uses TRBV28 with TRBJ2-5; a weak D match, TRBD2 (6 bases). Germline V lookup: CDR1 MDHEN, CDR2 SYDVKM. V shed 6 bases and J shed 2 bases, with 19 bases lying between them. This CDR3 region has 16 residues. CDR3 amino acids: CASSPLRLGGQETQYF. For the CDR3, the DNA is TGTGCCAGCAGCCCCCTGCGTTTGGGGGGACAAGAGACCCAGTACTTC.

CDR3 residues: CASSEPVRQEVGYEQYF. The CDR3 DNA reads TGCGCCAGCAGTGAACCCGTTCGACAGGAGGTGGGTTACGAGCAGTACTTC. This sequence joins TRBV10-2 and TRBJ2-7; D might be TRBD1 (6 bases). Germline CDR1 is WSHSY and CDR2 is SAAADI. The CDR3 has 17 amino acids. V lost 3 bases, J lost 4 bases, and 22 bases lay in between.